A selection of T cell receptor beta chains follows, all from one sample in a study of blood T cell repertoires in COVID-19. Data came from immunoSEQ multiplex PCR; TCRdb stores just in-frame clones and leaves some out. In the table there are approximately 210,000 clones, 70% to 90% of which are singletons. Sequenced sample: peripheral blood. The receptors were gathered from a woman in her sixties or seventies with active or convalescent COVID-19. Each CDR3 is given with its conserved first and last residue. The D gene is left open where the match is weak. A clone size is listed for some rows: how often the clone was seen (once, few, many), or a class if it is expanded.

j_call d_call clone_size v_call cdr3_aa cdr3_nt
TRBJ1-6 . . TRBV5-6 CASSLTGNSPLHF TGTGCCAGCAGCCTCACAGGGAATTCACCCCTCCACTTT
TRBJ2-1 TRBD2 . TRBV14 CASSHSGRASGEQFF TGTGCCAGCAGCCACAGCGGGAGGGCCAGTGGTGAGCAGTTCTTC
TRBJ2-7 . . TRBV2 CASSVLSTYEQYF TGTGCCAGCAGCGTCCTTAGTACCTACGAGCAGTACTTC
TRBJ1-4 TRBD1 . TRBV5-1 CASSPGTGPEKLFF TGCGCCAGCAGCCCCGGGACAGGGCCCGAAAAACTGTTTTTT
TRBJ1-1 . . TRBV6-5 CASSYSDRGDTEAFF TGTGCCAGCAGTTACTCGGACAGAGGGGACACTGAAGCTTTCTTT
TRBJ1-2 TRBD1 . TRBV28 CASSFGVGGQRNF TGTGCCAGCAGTTTTGGAGTCGGGGGACAGAGGAACTTC
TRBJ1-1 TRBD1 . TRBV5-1 CASSSGQGEAEAFF TGCGCCAGCAGCTCTGGACAGGGCGAAGCTGAAGCTTTCTTT
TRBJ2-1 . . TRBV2 CASREWGPYNEQFF TGTGCCAGCAGAGAATGGGGGCCGTACAATGAGCAGTTCTTC
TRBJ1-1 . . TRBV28 CASSLGGGNTEAFF TGTGCCAGCAGTTTAGGGGGAGGGAACACTGAAGCTTTCTTT
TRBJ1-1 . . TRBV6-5 CASSYSRGNTEAFF TGTGCCAGCAGTTACTCGCGGGGTAACACTGAAGCTTTCTTT
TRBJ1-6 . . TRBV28 CASARVGGSYNSPLHF TGTGCCAGCGCTAGGGTAGGGGGTTCCTATAATTCACCCCTCCACTTT
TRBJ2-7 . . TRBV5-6 CASSLVFSSDEQYF TGTGCCAGCAGCTTGGTATTTTCGTCAGACGAGCAGTACTTC
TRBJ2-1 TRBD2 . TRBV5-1 CASSLAASGRAGREEQFF TGCGCCAGCAGCTTGGCGGCTAGCGGGAGGGCCGGGCGCGAGGAGCAGTTCTTC
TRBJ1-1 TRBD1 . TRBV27 CASSTIRDSFEAFF TGTGCCAGCAGTACAATCCGGGACAGCTTTGAAGCTTTCTTT
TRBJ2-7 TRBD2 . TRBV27 CASRFSGSSYEQYF TGTGCCAGCAGATTTAGCGGGTCCTCCTACGAGCAGTACTTC
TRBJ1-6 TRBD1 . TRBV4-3 CASSQHRGQVDNSPLHF TGCGCCAGCAGCCAACACCGGGGACAGGTGGATAATTCACCCCTCCACTTT
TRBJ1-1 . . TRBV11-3 CASSGGAGNTEAFF TGTGCCAGCTCGGGCGGGGCGGGGAACACTGAAGCTTTCTTT
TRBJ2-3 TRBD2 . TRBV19 CASSSRLAGATTDTQYF TGTGCCAGTAGTTCAAGACTAGCGGGGGCGACCACAGATACGCAGTATTTT
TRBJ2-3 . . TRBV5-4 CASSPGGGASTDTQYF TGTGCCAGCAGCCCCGGCGGCGGGGCCAGCACAGATACGCAGTATTTT
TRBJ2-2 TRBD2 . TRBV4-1 CASSRGLANTGELFF TGCGCCAGCAGTCGAGGACTAGCTAACACCGGGGAGCTGTTTTTT
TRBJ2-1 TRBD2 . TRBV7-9 CASSLSGGPYNEQFF TGTGCCAGCAGCTTAAGCGGGGGCCCCTACAATGAGCAGTTCTTC
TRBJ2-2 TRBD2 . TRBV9 CASSPFSTSGRTNTGELFF TGTGCCAGCAGCCCTTTCTCAACTAGCGGGAGGACCAACACCGGGGAGCTGTTTTTT
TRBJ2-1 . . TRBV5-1 CASSFRGMRDEQFF TGCGCCAGCAGCTTCCGGGGGATGAGGGATGAGCAGTTCTTC
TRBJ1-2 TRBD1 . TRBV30 CAWRTGAGYGYTF TGTGCCTGGAGGACAGGGGCCGGGTATGGCTACACCTTC
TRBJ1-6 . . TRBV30 CATRRGYNSPLHF TGTGCCACCAGGCGGGGGTATAATTCACCCCTCCACTTT
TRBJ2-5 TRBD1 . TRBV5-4 CASRVQGADWTQYF TGTGCCAGCAGGGTACAGGGGGCGGATTGGACCCAGTACTTC
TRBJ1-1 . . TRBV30 CACPARGIDTEAFF TGTGCCTGCCCCGCCAGGGGAATCGACACTGAAGCTTTCTTT
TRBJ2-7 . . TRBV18 CASSPRQANYEQYF TGTGCCAGCTCACCACGGCAGGCGAACTACGAGCAGTACTTC
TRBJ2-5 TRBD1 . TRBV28 CASSLQGALQETQYF TGTGCCAGCAGTCTACAGGGGGCCCTCCAAGAGACCCAGTACTTC
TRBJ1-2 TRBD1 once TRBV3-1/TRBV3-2 CASSQASGTDSYGYTF TGTGCCAGCAGCCAAGCTTCCGGGACAGACAGCTATGGCTACACCTTC
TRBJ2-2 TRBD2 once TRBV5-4 CASSLQRGTNTGELFF TGTGCCAGCAGCTTGCAGCGGGGGACGAACACCGGGGAGCTGTTTTTT
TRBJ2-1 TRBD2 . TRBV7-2 CASSFTSGSGEQFF TGTGCCAGCAGCTTTACTAGCGGCTCGGGAGAGCAGTTCTTC
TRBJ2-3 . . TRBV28 CASSSTTDTQYF TGTGCCAGCAGTTCTACCACAGATACGCAGTATTTT
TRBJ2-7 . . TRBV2 CAGTDRQSSYEQYF TGTGCCGGAACAGACAGGCAGAGCTCCTACGAGCAGTACTTC
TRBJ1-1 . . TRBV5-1 CASSVGEGYTEAFF TGCGCCAGCAGTGTGGGGGAGGGTTACACTGAAGCTTTCTTT
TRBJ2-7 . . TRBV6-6 CASSYSGFQGYF TGTGCCAGCAGTTACTCCGGGTTTCAAGGGTACTTC
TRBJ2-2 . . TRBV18 CASSPLIQLPNTGELFF TGTGCCAGCTCACCACTTATACAGCTTCCGAACACCGGGGAGCTGTTTTTT
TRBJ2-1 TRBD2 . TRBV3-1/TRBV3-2 CASSQGLAGGYNEQFF TGTGCCAGCAGCCAAGGGCTAGCGGGAGGATACAATGAGCAGTTCTTC
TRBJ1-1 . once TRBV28 CASSFSVAGANEAFF TGTGCCAGCAGTTTTAGCGTGGCAGGAGCCAATGAAGCTTTCTTT
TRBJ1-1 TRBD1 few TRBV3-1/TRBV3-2 CASSGSWDSEAFF TGTGCCAGCAGCGGTTCCTGGGACAGTGAAGCTTTCTTT
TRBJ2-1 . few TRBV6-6 CASAGTYFNEQFF TGTGCCAGCGCCGGGACATACTTCAATGAGCAGTTCTTC
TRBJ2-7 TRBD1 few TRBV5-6 CASRFIDRDEQYF TGTGCCAGCAGGTTCATCGACAGGGACGAGCAGTACTTC
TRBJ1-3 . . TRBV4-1 CASSQDWQRSSGNTIYF TGCGCCAGCAGCCAAGATTGGCAGAGGAGCTCTGGAAACACCATATATTTT
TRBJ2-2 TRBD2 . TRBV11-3 CASSFGSGSGVGELFF TGTGCCAGCAGCTTTGGCAGCGGGAGTGGGGTCGGGGAGCTGTTTTTT
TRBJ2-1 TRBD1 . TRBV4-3 CASSQDRGQGARIEQFF TGCGCCAGCAGCCAAGATCGGGGCCAGGGGGCGCGGATTGAGCAGTTCTTC
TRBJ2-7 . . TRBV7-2 CASSRPGYEQYF TGTGCCAGCAGCCGCCCGGGGTACGAGCAGTACTTC